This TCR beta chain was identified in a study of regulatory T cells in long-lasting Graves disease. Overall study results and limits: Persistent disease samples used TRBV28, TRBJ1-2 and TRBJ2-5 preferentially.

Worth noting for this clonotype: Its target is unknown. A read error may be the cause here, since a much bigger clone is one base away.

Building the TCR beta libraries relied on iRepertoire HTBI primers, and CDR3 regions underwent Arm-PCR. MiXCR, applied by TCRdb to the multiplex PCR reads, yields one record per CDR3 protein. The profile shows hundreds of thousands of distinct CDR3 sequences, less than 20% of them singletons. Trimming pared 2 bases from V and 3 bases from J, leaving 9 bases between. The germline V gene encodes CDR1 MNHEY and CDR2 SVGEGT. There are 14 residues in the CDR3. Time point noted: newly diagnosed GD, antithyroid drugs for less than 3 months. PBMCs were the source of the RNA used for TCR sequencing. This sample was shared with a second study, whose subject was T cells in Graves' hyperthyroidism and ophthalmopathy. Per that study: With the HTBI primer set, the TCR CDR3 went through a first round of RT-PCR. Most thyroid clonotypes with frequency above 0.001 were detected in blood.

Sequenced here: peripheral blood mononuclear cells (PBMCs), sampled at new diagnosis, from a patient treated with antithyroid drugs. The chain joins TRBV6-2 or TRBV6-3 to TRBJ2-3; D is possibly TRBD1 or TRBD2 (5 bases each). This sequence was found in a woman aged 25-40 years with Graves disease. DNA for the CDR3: TGTGCCAGCAGTTACGAAGGGGAGACAGATACGCAGTATTTT. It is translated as CASSYEGETDTQYF.